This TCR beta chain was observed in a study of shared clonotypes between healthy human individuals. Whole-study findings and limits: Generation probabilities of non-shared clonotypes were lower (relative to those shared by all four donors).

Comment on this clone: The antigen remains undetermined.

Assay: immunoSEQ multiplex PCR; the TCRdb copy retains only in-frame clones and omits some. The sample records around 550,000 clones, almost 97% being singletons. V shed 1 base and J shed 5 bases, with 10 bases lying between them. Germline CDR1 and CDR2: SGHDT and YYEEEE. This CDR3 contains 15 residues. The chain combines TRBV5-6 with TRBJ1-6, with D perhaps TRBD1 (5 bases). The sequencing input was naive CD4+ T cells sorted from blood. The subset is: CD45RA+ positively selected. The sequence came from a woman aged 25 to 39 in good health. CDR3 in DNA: TGTGCCAGCAGCTTGCGGGGACCGGATAATTCACCCCTCCACTTT. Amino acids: CASSLRGPDNSPLHF.